Following are 5 T cell receptor beta chains from one sample sequenced in a study of cytomegalovirus exposure and HLA in healthy donors. Use of 60 Vbeta and 13 Jbeta primers characterized the PCR. Using immunoSEQ multiplex PCR, the repertoire was profiled, and TCRdb retains in-frame clones only, with some absent. The sample lists about 130,000 clones; around 79% were seen once. Input material: PBMCs. These TCRs come from a woman between 40 and 50 years old in good health and CMV-seropositive.

The CDR3 loop reads CASSLRGQGKGPYEQYF. The CDR3 nucleotides are TGCGCCAGCAGCTTGAGGGGGCAGGGGAAAGGTCCCTACGAGCAGTACTTC. The chain joins TRBV5-1 to TRBJ2-7; 7 bases fit TRBD1. The V segment lost 1 base and the J segment 2 bases; nucleotides outside the gene matches: 12. Germline-derived CDR1 and CDR2 are SGHRS and YFSETQ. CDR3 length: 17 amino acids.

The chain employs TRBV5-1 and TRBJ1-2; 12 nucleotides agree with TRBD1. With V trimmed by 4 bases and J by 8 bases, 6 bases remained unmatched. CDR1 and CDR2 (germline): SGHRS, YFSETQ. The CDR3 runs 14 residues. DNA for the CDR3: TGCGCCAGCAGCCCGGGACAGGGGGCGTGGGGCTACACCTTC. It yields the protein CASSPGQGAWGYTF.

In regard to this clone: Other DNA sequences in the same sample also yield this CDR3. CDR3 nucleotide sequence: TGTGCCACCAGCAGAGATCAGAACACTGAAGCTTTCTTT. Encoded protein: CATSRDQNTEAFF. The genes are TRBV15 and TRBJ1-1; unclear D gene. The CDR3 is 13 amino acids. CDR1 and CDR2 (germline): LNHNV, YYDKDF (reference sequence). Between the trimmed V and J ends, which lost 0 bases and 1 base, there was a span of 3 bases.

This sequence joins TRBV7-9 and TRBJ1-3, with a possible D match to TRBD1 (5 bases). Germline CDR1 is SEHNR and CDR2 is FQNEAQ (reference sequence). The germline V and J ends were trimmed by 0 bases and 15 bases, with 21 bases remaining between them. The CDR3 is made up of 15 amino acids. The CDR3 spells CASSLAATALRVPYF. The CDR3 DNA reads as TGTGCCAGCAGCTTAGCGGCGACAGCCCTTCGGGTTCCATATTTT.

The chain joins TRBV27 to TRBJ2-3; the D gene is possibly TRBD1 (6 bases). CDR1 and CDR2 from the germline V gene are MNHEY and SMNVEV (reference sequence). CDR3 length: 15 residues. V gave up 5 bases and J gave up 5 bases, with 17 bases separating them. The CDR3 here is CASSLAQLGGDTQYF. DNA of the CDR3: TGTGCCAGCAGTCTCGCTCAACTAGGGGGAGATACGCAGTATTTT.